Listed here are 18 T cell receptor beta chains from one sample, sequenced in a study of T cell responses to AZD1222 COVID-19 vaccine. Assay used: immunoSEQ multiplex PCR; TCRdb lists only in-frame clones, some missing. The data show 79,000 or so clones, with roughly 89% seen just once and roughly 5% held by the top ten. The input for sequencing was peripheral blood, taken 28 days after the second AZD1222 dose. The receptors stem from an adult who received the AZD1222 COVID-19 vaccine.

The chain uses TRBV7-2 and TRBJ2-3; either TRBD1 or TRBD2 may supply D (6 bases each). The V and J ends lost 0 bases and 6 bases respectively, with 13 bases between them. This CDR3 is built from 15 residues. CDR1 is SGHTA, CDR2 FQGNSA, per germline. The CDR3 DNA sequence: TGTGCCAGCAGCTTAGCTGCAAGGGGGAGGGATACGCAGTATTTT. Encoded protein: CASSLAARGRDTQYF.

J is TRBJ2-7 and V is TRBV5-1; no clear D gene. V lost 1 base and J 5 bases, leaving 4 bases between the germline ends. CDR3 length: 11 amino acids. The germline CDR1 and CDR2 sequences are SGHRS and YFSETQ. This CDR3 reads CASSLYDEQYF. The CDR3 bases are TGCGCCAGCAGCTTGTACGACGAGCAGTACTTC. Looking up the rest from reference TRBV5-1 and TRBJ2-7 gives the full variable domain: KAGVTQTPRYLIKTRGQQVTLSCSPISGHRSVSWYQQTPGQGLQFLFEYFSETQRNKGNFPGRFSGRQFSNSRSEMNVSTLELGDSALYLCASSLYDEQYFGPGTRLTVT.

This sequence joins TRBV10-3 and TRBJ2-7; TRBD1 matches 8 bases. The CDR3 length is 15 residues. V lost 2 bases to trimming and J lost 5 bases; unmatched junction nucleotides: 8. Looked up from germline, CDR1 is ENHRY and CDR2 is SYGVKD. This CDR3 is CAISEPGQVIHEQYF. In nucleotides, the CDR3 is TGTGCCATCAGTGAGCCGGGACAGGTAATACACGAGCAGTACTTC.

V usage is TRBV6-2 or TRBV6-3 and J usage is TRBJ2-3; D remains unclear. Germline lookup yields CDR1 MNHEY and CDR2 SVGEGT. This CDR3 contains 12 residues. The V end lost 2 bases, the J end lost 7 bases, and 7 bases lay between the germline ends. The chain's CDR3 is CASSYTDNTQYF. The CDR3 DNA reads as TGTGCCAGCAGTTACACCGACAATACGCAGTATTTT.

The V call is TRBV5-4, the J call TRBJ2-2; D tentatively fits TRBD1 or TRBD2 (5 bases each). The CDR3 contains 15 residues. V lost 0 bases and J lost 0, with 6 bases in between. In germline, CDR1 is SGHNT, CDR2 YYREEE (reference sequence). CDR3 in amino acids: CASSLGGTNTGELFF. CDR3 sequence (DNA): TGTGCCAGCAGCTTGGGGGGGACGAACACCGGGGAGCTGTTTTTT.

This sequence joins TRBV7-3 and TRBJ2-1, with TRBD1 matching 7 bases. J lost 6 bases, V lost 5 bases, and 10 bases had no gene match. Germline-derived CDR1 and CDR2 are SGHTA and FQGTGA. This CDR3 contains 15 residues. This chain's CDR3 is CASSRVRQGRNEQFF. CDR3 DNA sequence: TGTGCCAGCAGCCGCGTGCGACAGGGACGCAATGAGCAGTTCTTC.

This chain connects TRBV19 to TRBJ2-1, with D tentatively TRBD2 (5 bases). This CDR3 has 15 amino acids. The V end lost 5 bases, the J end lost 0 bases, and 11 bases lay between the germline ends. Germline values: CDR1 LNHDA, CDR2 SQIVND (reference sequence). DNA for the CDR3: TGTGCCAGTAGTGTGGACTGGAGCTCCTACAATGAGCAGTTCTTC. Residues: CASSVDWSSYNEQFF.

The rearrangement joins TRBV6-2 or TRBV6-3 to TRBJ2-7, with 9 bases identical to TRBD2. Germline-derived CDR1 and CDR2 are MNHEY and SVGEGT. V dropped 2 bases and J dropped 1; count of bases not matched to a gene: 6. The CDR3 totals 16 residues. For the CDR3, the DNA is TGTGCCAGCAGTTACAGTATCGGACTAGCGTCCTACGAGCAGTACTTC. Translating it yields CASSYSIGLASYEQYF.

V gene TRBV5-4 combines with J gene TRBJ1-2; 7 nucleotides align to TRBD1. This CDR3 is 14 amino acids long. Germline V gene sequence: CDR1 SGHNT, CDR2 YYREEE (reference sequence). Trimming at V came to 3 bases and at J to 3 bases, leaving 5 bases not matched to a gene. The CDR3 is CASSSRDSYYGYTF. For the CDR3, the DNA is TGTGCCAGCAGCTCCCGGGACAGTTACTATGGCTACACCTTC.

This chain joins TRBV7-9 and TRBJ1-2; no firm D call. The germline V and J ends were trimmed by 1 base and 7 bases, with 7 bases remaining between them. The CDR3 totals 12 residues. The V gene's germline CDR1 is SEHNR and CDR2 FQNEAQ (reference sequence). DNA of the CDR3: TGTGCCAGCAGCTTAGAAACTTTTGGCTACACCTTC. Its protein is CASSLETFGYTF.

The chain has TRBV24-1 and TRBJ2-2; TRBD2 is a possible D gene (7 bases). The CDR3 runs to 14 residues. Germline CDR1 KGHDR, CDR2 SFDVKD. Trimming removed 5 bases from V and 4 bases from J, with 10 bases in between. The CDR3 DNA reads as TGTGCCACCAGTGTGGGGGGGCCCACCGGGGAGCTGTTTTTT. It encodes CATSVGGPTGELFF.

The J gene is TRBJ1-1, the V gene TRBV10-1; D is ambiguous. V dropped 7 bases and J dropped 1 base, with 10 bases sitting between them. From germline, CDR1 is WNHNN and CDR2 SYGVQD (reference sequence). This CDR3 is built from 13 residues. CDR3 in amino acids: CASIKFRNTEAFF. The CDR3 nucleotides read TGCGCCAGCATCAAGTTCAGGAACACTGAAGCTTTCTTT.

The chain links TRBV6-5 to TRBJ1-1, with D possibly matching TRBD1 (5 bases). This CDR3 spans 13 amino acids. CDR1 and CDR2 from the germline V gene are MNHEY and SVGAGI. V lost 4 bases and J lost 2, with 8 bases in between. The CDR3 DNA follows: TGTGCCAGCAGTTCGACAGTCAACACTGAAGCTTTCTTT. It translates to CASSSTVNTEAFF.

The CDR3 nucleotides are TGTGCCAGCAGCGGGACAGGGGGTGAATATAATTCACCCCTCCACTTT. Amino acid sequence: CASSGTGGEYNSPLHF. V and J are TRBV27 and TRBJ1-6, with 11 bases matching TRBD1. Germline CDR1 and CDR2: MNHEY and SMNVEV (reference sequence). The CDR3 sequence is 16 residues long. The junction had 5 bases not matched to a gene; V was cut back by 6 bases and J by 4 bases.

The V and J genes are TRBV28 and TRBJ1-1, with D unresolved. There are 12 residues in the CDR3. Germline V lookup: CDR1 MDHEN, CDR2 SYDVKM. V gave up 7 bases and J gave up 0 bases, with 6 bases separating them. In nucleotides, the CDR3 is TGTGCCAGCATTAAATTGAACACTGAAGCTTTCTTT. Translation gives CASIKLNTEAFF. Combining the CDR3 with reference TRBV28 and TRBJ1-1 gives the whole variable domain DVKVTQSSRYLVKRTGEKVFLECVQDMDHENMFWYRQDPGLGLRLIYFSYDVKMKEKGDIPEGYSVSREKKERFSLILESASTNQTSMYLCASIKLNTEAFFGQGTRLTVV.

The chain links TRBV6-5 to TRBJ1-2; D gene uncertain. V shed 5 bases and J shed 7 bases, with 14 bases lying between them. CDR3 length: 13 residues. The germline V gene encodes CDR1 MNHEY and CDR2 SVGAGI. As DNA, the CDR3 is TGTGCCAGCAGTCAAACAGAGTGGGGTGGCTACACCTTC. Translating it yields CASSQTEWGGYTF.

The chain links TRBV6-5 to TRBJ1-4; D not certain. The CDR3 is 15 amino acids. With 0 bases removed from V and 3 bases from J, the gap between germline ends came to 8 bases. Germline V lookup: CDR1 MNHEY, CDR2 SVGAGI. The CDR3 DNA reads as TGTGCCAGCAGTTACTCGATAGGCTCTAATGAAAAACTGTTTTTT. Translating gives CASSYSIGSNEKLFF.

The chain carries TRBV4-3 and TRBJ2-1; no reliable D call. V dropped 0 bases and J dropped 2 bases, with 8 bases sitting between them. Germline CDR1 LGHNA, CDR2 YSLEER. The CDR3 runs to 15 residues. CDR3 nucleotide sequence: TGCGCCAGCAGCCAAGATTGGACGCCCTACAATGAGCAGTTCTTC. Protein: CASSQDWTPYNEQFF.